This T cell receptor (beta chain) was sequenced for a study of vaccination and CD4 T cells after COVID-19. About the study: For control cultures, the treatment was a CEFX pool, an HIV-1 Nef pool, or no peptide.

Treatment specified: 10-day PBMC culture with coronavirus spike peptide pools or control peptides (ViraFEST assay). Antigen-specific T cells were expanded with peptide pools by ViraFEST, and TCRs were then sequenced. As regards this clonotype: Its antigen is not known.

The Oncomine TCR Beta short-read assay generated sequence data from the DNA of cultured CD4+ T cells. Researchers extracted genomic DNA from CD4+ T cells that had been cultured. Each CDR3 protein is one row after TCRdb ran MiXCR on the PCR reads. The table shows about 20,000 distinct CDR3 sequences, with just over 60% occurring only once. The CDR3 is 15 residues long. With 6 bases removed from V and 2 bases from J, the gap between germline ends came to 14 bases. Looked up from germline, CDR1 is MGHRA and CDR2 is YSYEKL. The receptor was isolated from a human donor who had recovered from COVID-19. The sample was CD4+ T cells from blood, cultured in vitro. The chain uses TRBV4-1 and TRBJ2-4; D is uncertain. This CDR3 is CASSLTDGTKNIQYF. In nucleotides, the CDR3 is TGCGCCAGCAGTCTGACGGATGGAACCAAAAACATTCAGTACTTC.